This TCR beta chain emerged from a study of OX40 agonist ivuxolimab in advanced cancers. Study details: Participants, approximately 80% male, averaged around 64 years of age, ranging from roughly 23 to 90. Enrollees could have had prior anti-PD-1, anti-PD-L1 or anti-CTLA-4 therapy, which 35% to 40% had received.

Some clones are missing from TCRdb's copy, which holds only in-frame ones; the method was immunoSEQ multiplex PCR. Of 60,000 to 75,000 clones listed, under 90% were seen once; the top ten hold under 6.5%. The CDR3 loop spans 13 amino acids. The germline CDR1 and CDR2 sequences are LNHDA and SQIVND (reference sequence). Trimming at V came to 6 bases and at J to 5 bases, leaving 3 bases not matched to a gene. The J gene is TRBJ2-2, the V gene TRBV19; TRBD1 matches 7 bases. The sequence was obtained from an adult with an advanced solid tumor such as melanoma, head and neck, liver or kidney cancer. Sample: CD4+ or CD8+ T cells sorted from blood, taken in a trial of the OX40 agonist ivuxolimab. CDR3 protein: CASRTGLTGELFF. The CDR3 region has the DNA TGTGCCAGTAGGACAGGGCTAACCGGGGAGCTGTTTTTT. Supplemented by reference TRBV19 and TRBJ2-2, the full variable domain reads DGGITQSPKYLFRKEGQNVTLSCEQNLNHDAMYWYRQDPGQGLRLIYYSQIVNDFQKGDIAEGYSVSREKKESFPLTVTSAQKNPTAFYLCASRTGLTGELFFGEGSRLTVL.